This T cell receptor (beta chain) was recorded in a study of OX40 agonist ivuxolimab in advanced cancers. Points on this clone: The antigen remains unidentified.

Profiling relied on immunoSEQ multiplex PCR, and the TCRdb table lists in-frame clones only, not all of them. Here the sample spans some 77,000 clones, 87% being singletons. Autoimmune disease history or systemic immunosuppression was exclusionary. General observations from the study: Expanded peripheral T cell antigen specificity was not determined. Compared with others, partial responders at 0.1-3.0 mg/kg displayed clonal expansion among the lowest.

The source material was CD4+ or CD8+ T cells sorted from blood, sampled in a trial of the OX40 agonist ivuxolimab. This TCR derives from an adult with an advanced solid tumor such as melanoma, head and neck, liver or kidney cancer.

The CDR3 nucleotides read TGCGCCAGCAGCTACGGGACAGTTCAAGAGACCCAGTACTTC. Translated: CASSYGTVQETQYF. This rearrangement joins TRBV5-1 to TRBJ2-5; TRBD1 matches at 7 bases. The CDR3 is 14 residues long. The germline V gene encodes CDR1 SGHRS and CDR2 YFSETQ. The V and J ends lost 3 bases and 2 bases, in that order; junction bases with no gene match: 4.